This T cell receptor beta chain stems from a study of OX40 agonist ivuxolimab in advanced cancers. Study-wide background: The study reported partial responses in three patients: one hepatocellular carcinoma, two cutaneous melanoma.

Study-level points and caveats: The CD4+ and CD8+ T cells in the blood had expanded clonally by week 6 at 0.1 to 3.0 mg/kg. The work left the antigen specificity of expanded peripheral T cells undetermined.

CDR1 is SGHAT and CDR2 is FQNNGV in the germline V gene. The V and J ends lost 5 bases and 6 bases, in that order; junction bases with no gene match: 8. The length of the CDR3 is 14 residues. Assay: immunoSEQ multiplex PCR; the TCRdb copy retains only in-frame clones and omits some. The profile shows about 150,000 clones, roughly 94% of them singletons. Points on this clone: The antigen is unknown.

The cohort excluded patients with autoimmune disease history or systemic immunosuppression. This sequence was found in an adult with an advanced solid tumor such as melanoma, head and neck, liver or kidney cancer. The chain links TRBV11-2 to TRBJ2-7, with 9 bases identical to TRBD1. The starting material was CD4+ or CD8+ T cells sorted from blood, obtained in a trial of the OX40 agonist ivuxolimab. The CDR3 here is CASSEGQGLAEQYF. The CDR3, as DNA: TGTGCCAGCAGCGAGGGACAGGGATTAGCCGAGCAGTACTTC.